The 26 T cell receptor beta chains reported below all come from one sample, sequenced in a study of breast tumors, draining lymph nodes, adjacent tissues. Samples came from axillary lymph nodes draining the breast cancer. From the multiplex PCR reads, TCRdb called clonotypes with MiXCR, one entry per CDR3 protein. The data contain about 230,000 distinct CDR3 sequences, about a third of them singletons. The sequenced material came from axillary lymph node tissue. These receptors came from a female donor with breast cancer. Some clones in this sample may be carry-over from other donors' samples.

Many counts were recorded for this clonotype. The chain employs TRBV4-2 and TRBJ2-5, with D possibly TRBD2 on 6 matching bases. Per germline, CDR1 LGHNA and CDR2 YNFKEQ. The CDR3 runs to 17 residues. Trimming removed 0 bases from V and 5 bases from J, with 19 bases in between. For the CDR3, the DNA is TGTGCCAGCAGCCAAGATAGTGATCTGCTGGCGGGGGAGACCCAGTACTTC. It yields the protein CASSQDSDLLAGETQYF.

This clonotype was picked up many times. The J gene is TRBJ2-7, the V gene TRBV18; D ambiguous. Between the trimmed V and J ends, which lost 2 bases and 7 bases, there was a span of 12 bases. This CDR3 has 13 amino acids. The germline V gene encodes CDR1 KGHSH and CDR2 LQKENI. The CDR3 here is CASSPSSVQEQYF. In DNA form, the CDR3 reads TGTGCCAGCTCACCAAGCTCAGTCCAGGAGCAGTACTTC.

This clonotype was picked up many times. The V call is TRBV29-1, the J call TRBJ2-1; 10 bases are shared with TRBD2. The germline V gene has CDR1 SQVTM and CDR2 ANQGSEA. The length of the CDR3 is 13 residues. The V gene end was trimmed by 7 bases and the J gene end by 9 bases; junction bases not matched to a gene: 9. The CDR3 nucleotides read TGCAGCGCCGCTAGCGGGGGTCAGGGTGAGCAGTTCTTC. Protein: CSAASGGQGEQFF.

This clonotype was seen ten or more times. The rearrangement uses TRBV7-2 and TRBJ1-3, with 7 nucleotides matching TRBD1. Trimming took 5 bases from V and 0 from J; bases not matched to a gene: 7. The CDR3 covers 16 residues. CDR1 and CDR2 (germline): SGHTA, FQGNSA. DNA for the CDR3: TGTGCCAGCAGCGTCGGACAGGCGAGCTCTGGAAACACCATATATTTT. It is translated as CASSVGQASSGNTIYF.

This clonotype came up many times. V usage is TRBV5-1 and J usage is TRBJ1-6, with unresolved D. This CDR3 is built from 14 residues. Trimming left V 2 bases short and J 8 bases short, with 11 bases between. Germline assignment: CDR1 SGHRS and CDR2 YFSETQ. Here the CDR3 reads CASSLRTNYSPLHF. For the CDR3, the DNA is TGCGCCAGCAGCTTACGGACGAATTATTCACCCCTCCACTTT.

This clonotype was seen repeatedly, ten times or more. This could be a read error, since a much larger clone is one nucleotide away. This sequence joins TRBV20-1 and TRBJ1-2; D not resolved. This CDR3 region has 12 residues. Germline V gene data show CDR1 as DFQATT and CDR2 as SNEGSKA (reference sequence). V was cut by 2 bases and J by 13 bases, with 17 bases left in between. The CDR3 loop reads CSARPPALSSTF. CDR3 DNA sequence: TGCAGTGCTAGACCACCCGCTTTGAGCTCCACCTTC.

This clonotype was counted ten times or more. This chain uses TRBV28 with TRBJ1-2; a weak D match, TRBD1 (6 bases). The CDR3 has 13 residues. Trimming pared 11 bases from V and 5 bases from J, leaving 18 bases between. Germline loops: CDR1 MDHEN, CDR2 SYDVKM. The CDR3 DNA reads as TGTGCCGGCCGAAAACAGGGATGGTATGGCTACACCTTC. It yields the protein CAGRKQGWYGYTF.

The chain joins TRBV7-3 to TRBJ2-1, with 7 bases that match TRBD2. This CDR3 is 19 amino acids long. The junction had 18 bases not matched to a gene; V was cut back by 7 bases and J by 0 bases. Germline V CDR1 and CDR2: SGHTA, FQGTGA. This CDR3 is CASTESASGTLSSYNEQFF. Here the CDR3 DNA reads TGTGCCAGCACCGAATCCGCTAGCGGAACCCTCAGCTCCTACAATGAGCAGTTCTTC.

The sample holds many counts of this clonotype. The chain is built from TRBV28 and TRBJ1-2; 8 nucleotides line up with TRBD1. Germline V lookup: CDR1 MDHEN, CDR2 SYDVKM. The J segment lost 6 bases and the V segment lost 6 bases, leaving 9 bases of the junction unmatched. The CDR3 consists of 14 residues. The CDR3 protein is CASSRTGTGDGYTF. The CDR3 nucleotides are TGTGCCAGCAGCAGAACCGGGACAGGTGATGGCTACACCTTC.

This clonotype was counted many times. The chain carries TRBV27 and TRBJ1-2; D unresolved. This CDR3 is 12 amino acids long. The V end lost 2 bases, the J end lost 8 bases, and 9 bases lay between the germline ends. Per the germline V gene, CDR1 is MNHEY and CDR2 is SMNVEV (reference sequence). CDR3 nucleotide sequence: TGTGCCAGCAGTTTAAAAGGCTACGGCTACACCTTC. It codes for CASSLKGYGYTF.

This clonotype was seen only a few times. The junction departs from the called germline gene at one end, perhaps through a read error. The rearrangement joins TRBV11-3 to TRBJ2-5, with D uncertain. The CDR3 is 15 residues long. Germline V gene data show CDR1 as SGHNT and CDR2 as YENEEA. The CDR3 nucleotides read TGTGCCAGCAGCTCGTCTGTTGAGCAGGAAGAGGCCCAATACTTC. It encodes CASSSSVEQEEAQYF.

The V gene is TRBV29-1, the J gene TRBJ1-2; no definite D call. The CDR3 covers 13 residues. Germline V gives CDR1 SQVTM, CDR2 ANQGSEA. In nucleotides, the CDR3 is TGCAGTGCTAGAGATAGACCTAACTATGGCTACACCTTC. Its translation is CSARDRPNYGYTF.

This clonotype occurred many times. This rearrangement joins TRBV6-5 to TRBJ1-5; D unresolved. The germline V and J ends were trimmed by 7 bases and 5 bases, with 12 bases remaining between them. The CDR3 is 13 residues long. Germline CDR1 is MNHEY and CDR2 is SVGAGI. CDR3 loop: CASKRGIDQPQHF. CDR3 bases: TGTGCCAGCAAGCGGGGAATCGATCAGCCCCAGCATTTT.

This clonotype was counted at least ten times. The rearrangement joins TRBV6-2 or TRBV6-3 to TRBJ1-5; 11 nucleotides line up with TRBD1. The CDR3 runs to 13 residues. From germline, CDR1 is MNHEY and CDR2 SVGEGT. With V trimmed by 6 bases and J by 13 bases, 8 bases remained unmatched. The CDR3 DNA sequence: TGTGCCAGCAGAGGGGACAGGGGGAGTCCACAGCATTTT. This gives the protein CASRGDRGSPQHF.

Note on this clonotype: It may be a read error: a sequence one base away is much more abundant. The chain employs TRBV9 and TRBJ2-1; TRBD2 aligns across 8 bases. The CDR3 has 15 amino acids. The germline CDR1 and CDR2 sequences are SGDLS and YYNGEE. CDR3 protein: CASSGAGVPYNEPFF. In DNA form, the CDR3 reads TGTGCCAGCAGCGGAGCGGGAGTCCCCTACAATGAGCCGTTCTTC.

Regarding this clonotype: Just one base apart from a much larger clone, this may be a read error. This chain joins TRBV5-4 and TRBJ2-7; D is uncertain. The germline V gene has CDR1 SGHNT and CDR2 YYREEE (reference sequence). Trimming cost V 3 bases and J 2 bases, with 15 bases left between them. The CDR3 runs 15 residues. The CDR3 spells CASSSTSARTYEQYF. The CDR3 region has the DNA TGTGCCAGCAGCTCCACAAGCGCGAGGACCTACGAGCAGTACTTC.

With regard to this clonotype: This may be a read error, as it is one base from a much larger clone. CDR3 protein: CVSSQDSTWQFF. CDR3 DNA: TGTGTCAGCAGCCAAGATTCGACCTGGCAGTTCTTC. The V gene is TRBV4-2, the J gene TRBJ2-1; D call uncertain. The CDR3 spans 12 residues. Per the germline V gene, CDR1 is LGHNA and CDR2 is YNFKEQ.

This clonotype was recorded at least ten times. This rearrangement joins TRBV5-5 to TRBJ2-7, with D possibly TRBD1 on 5 matching bases. V lost 4 bases and J lost 4, with 21 bases in between. Germline V gene sequence: CDR1 SGHKS, CDR2 YYEKEE (reference sequence). This CDR3 has 16 residues. CDR3 loop: CASSQGLDFLLYEQYF. The CDR3 region has the DNA TGTGCCAGCAGCCAGGGTCTTGACTTTCTCCTTTACGAGCAGTACTTC.

This clonotype was seen ten or more times. This chain uses TRBV5-6 with TRBJ2-1, with no clear D. The germline V gene has CDR1 SGHDT and CDR2 YYEEEE. The CDR3 length is 16 residues. Deletions cut 1 base from V and 6 bases from J, with 17 bases between. DNA of the CDR3: TGTGCCAGCAGCTTGCTTCAAGGGCCGGACCGCAATGAGCAGTTCTTC. Translation gives CASSLLQGPDRNEQFF.

This clonotype was counted many times. The J gene is TRBJ1-4, the V gene TRBV2; 10 nucleotides agree with TRBD1. Germline-derived CDR1 and CDR2 are SNHLY and FYNNEI. Trimming cost V 5 bases and J 7 bases; bases outside gene matches: 4. CDR3 length equals 14 residues. The CDR3 is CASSRQGASEKLFF. In DNA, the CDR3 is TGTGCCAGCAGTCGACAGGGGGCCTCTGAAAAACTGTTTTTT. Looking up the rest from reference TRBV2 and TRBJ1-4 gives the full variable domain: EPEVTQTPSHQVTQMGQEVILRCVPISNHLYFYWYRQILGQKVEFLVSFYNNEISEKSEIFDDQFSVERPDGSNFTLKIRSTKLEDSAMYFCASSRQGASEKLFFGSGTQLSVL.

Only a few counts were recorded for this clonotype. One base away lies a much larger clone, so this may be a sequencing read error. This chain uses TRBV20-1 with TRBJ2-7; possible D gene TRBD1, 5 bases. The CDR3 extends over 13 amino acids. The germline CDR1 and CDR2 sequences are DFQATT and SNEGSKA (reference sequence). The CDR3 protein is CSARKVTVYAQYF. CDR3 nucleotide sequence: TGCAGTGCTAGAAAGGTGACAGTCTACGCGCAGTACTTC.

The chain links TRBV9 to TRBJ2-7; TRBD2 agrees at 7 bases. V trimming: 0 bases; J trimming: 6 bases; junction bases outside the gene matches: 6. Germline CDR1 SGDLS, CDR2 YYNGEE. CDR3 length: 14 amino acids. The CDR3 nucleotides are TGTGCCAGCAGCGTAGCGCCGCCGGGGGGCGAGCAGTACTTC. Amino acids: CASSVAPPGGEQYF.

This clonotype appeared many times. This chain connects TRBV29-1 to TRBJ1-2; 8 bases are shared with TRBD1. CDR3 size: 13 residues. V was pared by 6 bases and J by 4 bases, with 7 bases of the junction left unmatched. In germline, CDR1 is SQVTM, CDR2 ANQGSEA. The CDR3 nucleotides are TGCAGCGTGATCCGGACAGGGTTCTATGGCTACACCTTC. Translation: CSVIRTGFYGYTF.

There are many counts of this clonotype. CDR3 protein: CATSVRDSLTGELFF. The CDR3 DNA sequence: TGTGCCACCAGCGTCCGGGACTCATTAACCGGGGAGCTGTTTTTT. V gene TRBV15 combines with J gene TRBJ2-2, with D possibly TRBD2 on 6 matching bases. The CDR3 length is 15 residues. V dropped 5 bases and J dropped 5 bases, with 15 bases sitting between them. Germline V gives CDR1 LNHNV, CDR2 YYDKDF (reference sequence).

This clonotype was observed a few times. A much more abundant neighbour one base away suggests this may be a read error. The V call is TRBV5-1, the J call TRBJ2-2; 14 bases fit TRBD2. Per the germline V gene, CDR1 is SGHRS and CDR2 is YFSETQ. The CDR3 covers 16 residues. Losses at the gene ends were 3 bases for V and 4 bases for J; bases not matched to a gene: 2. DNA of the CDR3: TGCGCCAGCAGCTCCGGGACTAGCGGGAGCACCGGGGAGCTGTTTTTT. It codes for CASSSGTSGSTGELFF. Full variable domain (outside the CDR3, taken from reference TRBV5-1 and TRBJ2-2): KAGVTQTPRYLIKTRGQQVTLSCSPISGHRSVSWYQQTPGQGLQFLFEYFSETQRNKGNFPGRFSGRQFSNSRSEMNVSTLELGDSALYLCASSSGTSGSTGELFFGEGSRLTVL.

The chain links TRBV15 to TRBJ2-4; 9 nucleotides line up with TRBD1. CDR3 size: 20 residues. Germline V lookup: CDR1 LNHNV, CDR2 YYDKDF (reference sequence). V lost 0 bases, J lost 2 bases, and 14 bases stayed unmatched. The CDR3 DNA is TGTGCCACCAGCAGAGATAGCAGCCCGGGACAGGGAGATTCCAAAAACATTCAGTACTTC. Protein sequence: CATSRDSSPGQGDSKNIQYF.